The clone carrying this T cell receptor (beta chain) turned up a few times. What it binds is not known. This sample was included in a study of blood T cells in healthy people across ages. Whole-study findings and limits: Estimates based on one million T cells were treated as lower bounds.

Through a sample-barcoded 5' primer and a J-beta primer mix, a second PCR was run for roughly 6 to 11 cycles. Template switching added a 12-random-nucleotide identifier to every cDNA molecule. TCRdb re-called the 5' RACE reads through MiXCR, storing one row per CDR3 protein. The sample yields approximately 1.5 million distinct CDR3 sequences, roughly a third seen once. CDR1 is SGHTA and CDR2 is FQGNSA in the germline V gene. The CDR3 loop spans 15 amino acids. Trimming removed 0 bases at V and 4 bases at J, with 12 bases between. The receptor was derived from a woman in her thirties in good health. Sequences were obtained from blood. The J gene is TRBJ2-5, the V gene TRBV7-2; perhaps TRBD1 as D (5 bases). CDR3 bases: TGTGCCAGCAGCTTAGCGACCTCCAGGGTAGAGACCCAGTACTTC. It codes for CASSLATSRVETQYF.